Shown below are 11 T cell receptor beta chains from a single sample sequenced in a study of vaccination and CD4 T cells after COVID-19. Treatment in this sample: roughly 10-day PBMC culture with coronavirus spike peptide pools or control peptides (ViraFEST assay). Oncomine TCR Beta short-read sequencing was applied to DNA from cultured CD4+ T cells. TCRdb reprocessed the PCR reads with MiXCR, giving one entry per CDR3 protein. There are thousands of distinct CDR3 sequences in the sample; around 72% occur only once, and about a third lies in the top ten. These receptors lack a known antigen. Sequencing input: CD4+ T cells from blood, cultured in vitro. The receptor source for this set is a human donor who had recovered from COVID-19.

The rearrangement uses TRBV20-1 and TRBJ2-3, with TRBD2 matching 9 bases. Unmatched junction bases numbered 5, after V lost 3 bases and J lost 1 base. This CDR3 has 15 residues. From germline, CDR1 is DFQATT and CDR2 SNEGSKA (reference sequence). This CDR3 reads CSARSPSGGTDTQYF. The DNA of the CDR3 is TGCAGTGCTAGGTCTCCTAGCGGGGGCACAGATACGCAGTATTTT.

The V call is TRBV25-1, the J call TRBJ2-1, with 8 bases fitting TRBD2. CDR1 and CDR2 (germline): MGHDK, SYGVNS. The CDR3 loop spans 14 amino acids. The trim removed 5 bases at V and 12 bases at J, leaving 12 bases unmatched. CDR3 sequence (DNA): TGTGCCAGCAGTACCCCGGGATTAGCGGGAAGGCAGTTCTTC. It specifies CASSTPGLAGRQFF.

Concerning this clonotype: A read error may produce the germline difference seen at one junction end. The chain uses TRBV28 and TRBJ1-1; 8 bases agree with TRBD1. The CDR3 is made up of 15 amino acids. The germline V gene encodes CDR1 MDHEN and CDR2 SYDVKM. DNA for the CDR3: TGTGCCAGCAGTATATGGACAGGGATGAACACTGAAGCTTTCTTT. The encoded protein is CASSIWTGMNTEAFF.

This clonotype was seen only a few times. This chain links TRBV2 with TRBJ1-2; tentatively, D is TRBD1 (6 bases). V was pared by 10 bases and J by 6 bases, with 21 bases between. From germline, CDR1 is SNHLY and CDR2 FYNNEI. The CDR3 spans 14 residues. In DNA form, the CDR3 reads TGTGCCATCCCGAGGGGGGGGATACTTGATGGCTACACCTTC. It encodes CAIPRGGILDGYTF.

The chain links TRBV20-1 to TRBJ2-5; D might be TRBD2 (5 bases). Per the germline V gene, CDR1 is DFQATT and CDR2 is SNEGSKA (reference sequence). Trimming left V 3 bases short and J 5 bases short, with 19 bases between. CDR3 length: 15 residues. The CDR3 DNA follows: TGCAGTGCTAGTCCCGGGATCTCCTTTGCGGAGACCCAGTACTTC. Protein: CSASPGISFAETQYF.

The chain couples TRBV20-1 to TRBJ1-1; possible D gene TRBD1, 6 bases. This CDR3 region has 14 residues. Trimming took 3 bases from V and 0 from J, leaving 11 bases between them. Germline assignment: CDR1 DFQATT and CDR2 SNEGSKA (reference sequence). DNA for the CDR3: TGCAGTGCTAGTGTGGGGACAATGAACACTGAAGCTTTCTTT. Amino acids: CSASVGTMNTEAFF.

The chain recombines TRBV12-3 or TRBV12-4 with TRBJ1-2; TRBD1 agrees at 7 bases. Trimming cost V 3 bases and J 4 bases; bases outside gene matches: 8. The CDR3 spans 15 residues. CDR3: CASSFTGEGAYGYTF. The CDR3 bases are TGTGCCAGCAGTTTTACCGGTGAGGGGGCCTATGGCTACACCTTC.

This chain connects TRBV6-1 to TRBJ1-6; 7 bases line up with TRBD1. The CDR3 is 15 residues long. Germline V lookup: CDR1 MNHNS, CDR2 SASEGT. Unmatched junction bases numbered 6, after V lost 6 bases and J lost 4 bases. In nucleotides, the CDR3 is TGTGCCAGCAGCCCTACCAGGGGGTATAATTCACCCCTCCACTTT. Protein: CASSPTRGYNSPLHF.

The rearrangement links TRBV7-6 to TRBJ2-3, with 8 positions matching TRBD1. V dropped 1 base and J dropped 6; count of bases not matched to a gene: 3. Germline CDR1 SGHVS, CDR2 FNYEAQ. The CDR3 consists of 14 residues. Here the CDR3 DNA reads TGTGCCAGCAGCTTAGGGACAGGGCCCGATACGCAGTATTTT. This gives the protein CASSLGTGPDTQYF.

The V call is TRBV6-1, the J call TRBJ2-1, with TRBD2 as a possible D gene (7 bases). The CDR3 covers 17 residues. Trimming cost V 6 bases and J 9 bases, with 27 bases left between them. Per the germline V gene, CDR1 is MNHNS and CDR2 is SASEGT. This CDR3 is CASSKQVLNQGGGEQFF. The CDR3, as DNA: TGTGCCAGCAGCAAACAAGTTTTAAATCAAGGGGGGGGTGAGCAGTTCTTC.

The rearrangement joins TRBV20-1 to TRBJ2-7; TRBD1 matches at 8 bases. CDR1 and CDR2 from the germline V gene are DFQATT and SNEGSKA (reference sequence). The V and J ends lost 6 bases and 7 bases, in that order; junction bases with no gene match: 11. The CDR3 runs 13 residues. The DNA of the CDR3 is TGCAGTGCGTCGACCAGGGGGCAGGGTGAGCAGTACTTC. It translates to CSASTRGQGEQYF.